The entry below gives a single T cell receptor (beta chain) sequence along with its context. Method: immunoSEQ multiplex PCR; TCRdb's copy keeps in-frame clones and lacks some. Of 250,000 to 350,000 clones in the sample, around nine tenths were seen once. The data stem from a study of blood T cell repertoires in COVID-19. The CDR3 has 14 amino acids. Trimming took 0 bases from V and 6 from J, leaving 12 bases between them. Germline CDR1 MNHEY, CDR2 SVGAGI. This chain links TRBV6-5 with TRBJ2-7, with D maybe TRBD1 (5 bases). Sequencing used PBMCs or T cells enriched from blood (not recorded which). The clonotype comes from a woman between 50 and 59 years old who had been exposed to COVID-19. This chain's CDR3 is CASSYSSAGIEQYF. CDR3 nucleotide sequence: TGTGCCAGCAGTTACTCGAGCGCAGGGATCGAGCAGTACTTC.